The 18 T cell receptor beta chains below were found in one sample sequenced in a study of Ad26.COV2.S vaccination and SARS-CoV-2 variants. Treatment of the sample: roughly 19 received Ad26.COV2.S at low or high dose, single or two shots; five or six received placebo; per-sample allocation not given. The samples date from day 63 after the first vaccine or placebo injection. This table comes from immunoSEQ multiplex PCR, and its TCRdb copy is limited to in-frame clones, with some not included. The sample contains hundreds of thousands of clones, less than 90% of which appear only once. Sequencing used peripheral blood, obtained in a trial of Ad26.COV2.S vaccine versus placebo. Source of these receptors: a person between 18 and 60 years old who received the Ad26.COV2.S COVID-19 vaccine or a placebo.

The chain couples TRBV3-1 (or the pseudogene TRBV3-2) to TRBJ2-7; D is possibly TRBD2 (7 bases). CDR3 size: 16 residues. Trimming took off 1 base at V and 6 bases at J, with 19 bases between the two ends. Germline V CDR1 and CDR2: LGHDT, YNNKEL (reference sequence). For the CDR3, the DNA is TGTGCCAGCAGCCAAGGATTAAGGGGGAGGGCGCGCGAGCAGTACTTC. Residues: CASSQGLRGRAREQYF.

The rearrangement links TRBV29-1 to TRBJ1-1, with a weak D call TRBD1 (6 bases). In germline, CDR1 is SQVTM, CDR2 ANQGSEA. V was cut by 7 bases and J by 5 bases, with 17 bases left in between. This CDR3 has 13 residues. The CDR3 DNA reads as TGCAGCGCCCAAGGGGGGAAGGGGACTGAAGCTTTCTTT. Translated, it gives CSAQGGKGTEAFF.

This clone was recorded only once. The chain links TRBV24-1 to TRBJ1-1; D may be TRBD1 (5 bases). V gave up 8 bases and J gave up 2 bases, with 11 bases separating them. The CDR3 runs 13 residues. Germline V gene sequence: CDR1 KGHDR, CDR2 SFDVKD. CDR3 in DNA: TGTGCCACCAAAGGACACCTAAACACTGAAGCTTTCTTT. Protein: CATKGHLNTEAFF.

The CDR3 protein is CASSQGAMGGTEAFF. In DNA form, the CDR3 reads TGCGCCAGCAGCCAAGGGGCTATGGGTGGCACTGAAGCTTTCTTT. This chain links TRBV4-3 with TRBJ1-1; no firm D call. The CDR3 covers 15 residues. V lost 1 base, J lost 4 bases, and 13 bases lay in between. CDR1 and CDR2 (germline): LGHNA, YSLEER.

The V gene is TRBV24-1, the J gene TRBJ2-7; the match to TRBD1 covers 7 bases. The V gene end was trimmed by 4 bases and the J gene end by 6 bases; junction bases not matched to a gene: 11. The CDR3 loop spans 15 amino acids. CDR1 KGHDR and CDR2 SFDVKD come from the germline V gene. In nucleotides, the CDR3 is TGTGCCACCAGTGAGTCGGGACAGAGGTTTGGCGAGCAGTACTTC. This translates into CATSESGQRFGEQYF.

The chain couples TRBV2 to TRBJ2-3; D not certain. The germline V and J ends were trimmed by 2 bases and 0 bases, with 9 bases remaining between them. The CDR3 consists of 15 residues. CDR1 is SNHLY and CDR2 is FYNNEI in the germline V gene. The DNA of the CDR3 is TGTGCCAGCAGTGAACTGGGCGGCAGCACAGATACGCAGTATTTT. Translation: CASSELGGSTDTQYF.

The gene calls are TRBV19 and TRBJ1-6; D not certain. The CDR3 extends over 19 amino acids. CDR1 LNHDA and CDR2 SQIVND come from the germline V gene (reference sequence). Trimming stripped 3 bases from V and 7 bases from J, with 25 bases between. As DNA, the CDR3 is TGTGCCAGTAGTATTATGACTGGTCGGGGAGCGATTGGGAATTCACCCCTCCACTTT. This sequence encodes CASSIMTGRGAIGNSPLHF.

V usage is TRBV2 and J usage is TRBJ1-2; D not resolved. Trimming cost V 3 bases and J 6 bases, with 8 bases left between them. The germline V gene encodes CDR1 SNHLY and CDR2 FYNNEI. The CDR3 covers 12 residues. CDR3 in amino acids: CASSDRGDGYTF. The CDR3 DNA reads TGTGCCAGCAGTGACCGGGGAGATGGCTACACCTTC.

The V call is TRBV4-2, the J call TRBJ2-3, with TRBD1 identical over 7 bases. After removal of 3 bases from V and 5 bases from J, the junction contained 8 bases not matched to a gene. This CDR3 has 15 amino acids. CDR1 LGHNA and CDR2 YNFKEQ come from the germline V gene. CDR3 nucleotides: TGTGCCAGCAGCCATGCGAGGGGGCAGTTAGATACGCAGTATTTT. This translates into CASSHARGQLDTQYF.

The rearrangement links TRBV18 to TRBJ2-2, with D hard to call. Germline V CDR1 and CDR2: KGHSH, LQKENI. Trimming took off 6 bases at V and 4 bases at J, with 15 bases between the two ends. This CDR3 spans 15 amino acids. The CDR3 DNA sequence: TGTGCCAGCTCCCCCGGGCTGGGGTTCACCGGGGAGCTGTTTTTT. Translation gives CASSPGLGFTGELFF. The complete variable domain, with remaining parts taken from reference TRBV18 and TRBJ2-2, reads NAGVMQNPRHLVRRRGQEARLRCSPMKGHSHVYWYRQLPEEGLKFMVYLQKENIIDESGMPKERFSAEFPKEGPSILRIQQVVRGDSAAYFCASSPGLGFTGELFFGEGSRLTVL.

This clone was recorded once. The rearrangement links TRBV19 to TRBJ1-1, with no clear D. Germline CDR1 reads LNHDA; CDR2 reads SQIVND (reference sequence). V lost 10 bases and J lost 5, with 11 bases in between. The length of the CDR3 is 11 residues. The chain's CDR3 is CAIGVGTEAFF. CDR3 nucleotide sequence: TGTGCCATTGGAGTTGGAACTGAAGCTTTCTTT.

V is TRBV9 and J is TRBJ2-1; 9 nucleotides align to TRBD1. The CDR3 runs 15 residues. In germline, CDR1 is SGDLS, CDR2 YYNGEE. V dropped 2 bases and J dropped 2; count of bases not matched to a gene: 2. CDR3 amino acids: CASSVGQGTYNEQFF. The CDR3 DNA sequence: TGTGCCAGCAGCGTCGGACAGGGGACCTACAATGAGCAGTTCTTC. Supplemented by reference TRBV9 and TRBJ2-1, the full variable domain reads DSGVTQTPKHLITATGQRVTLRCSPRSGDLSVYWYQQSLDQGLQFLIQYYNGEERAKGNILERFSAQQFPDLHSELNLSSLELGDSALYFCASSVGQGTYNEQFFGPGTRLTVL.

This clone was observed a single time. The chain combines TRBV5-6 with TRBJ1-1, with TRBD1 matching 12 bases. The CDR3 covers 13 residues. The germline gives CDR1 SGHDT, CDR2 YYEEEE. V was clipped by 4 bases and J by 12 bases; unmatched bases: 7. The CDR3 coding sequence is TGTGCCAGCAGCGGGGGACAGGGGGCGAGGCCTTTCTTT. Encoded protein: CASSGGQGARPFF.

The chain couples TRBV7-3 to TRBJ2-2, with TRBD2 matching 15 bases. CDR3 length equals 16 residues. Germline values: CDR1 SGHTA, CDR2 FQGTGA. V gave up 4 bases and J gave up 8 bases; unmatched junction bases: 5. The CDR3 protein is CASSYGLAGGPGELFF. DNA of the CDR3: TGTGCCAGCAGCTACGGACTAGCGGGAGGGCCTGGGGAGCTGTTTTTT.

The V call is TRBV19, the J call TRBJ2-1; D remains unclear. This CDR3 comprises 13 residues. V lost 1 base, J lost 3 bases, and 4 bases lay in between. Germline V gives CDR1 LNHDA, CDR2 SQIVND (reference sequence). This CDR3 is CASSIGHYNEQFF. Written as DNA, the CDR3 is TGTGCCAGTAGTATAGGTCACTACAATGAGCAGTTCTTC. The full variable domain, with the rest looked up from reference TRBV19 and TRBJ2-1, is DGGITQSPKYLFRKEGQNVTLSCEQNLNHDAMYWYRQDPGQGLRLIYYSQIVNDFQKGDIAEGYSVSREKKESFPLTVTSAQKNPTAFYLCASSIGHYNEQFFGPGTRLTVL.

Concerning this clone itself: At one boundary the junction diverges from the germline segment, which might be a read error. J is TRBJ2-5 and V is TRBV12-3 or TRBV12-4; TRBD1 matches 7 bases. The CDR3 runs to 12 residues. CDR3 bases: TGCGCCGACAGGGCGAATGGAGAGACCCAGTACTTC. Translation gives CADRANGETQYF.

CDR3 loop: CASSRQGGSNQPQHF. The CDR3 region has the DNA TGCGCCAGCAGCCGACAGGGGGGAAGCAATCAGCCCCAGCATTTT. J is TRBJ1-5 and V is TRBV5-1; the match to TRBD1 covers 9 bases. The CDR3 totals 15 residues. CDR1 SGHRS and CDR2 YFSETQ come from the germline V gene. Trimming took 4 bases from V and 1 from J; bases not matched to a gene: 3. Looking up the rest from reference TRBV5-1 and TRBJ1-5 gives the full variable domain: KAGVTQTPRYLIKTRGQQVTLSCSPISGHRSVSWYQQTPGQGLQFLFEYFSETQRNKGNFPGRFSGRQFSNSRSEMNVSTLELGDSALYLCASSRQGGSNQPQHFGDGTRLSIL.

About this clone itself: An end of the junction differs from the germline gene, which may be a read error. The CDR3 DNA follows: TGTGCTAGCAGCGGACGAGGGGGGGAAGAGACCCAGTACTTC. This sequence encodes CASSGRGGEETQYF. The chain employs TRBV7-7 and TRBJ2-5, with D possibly being TRBD2 (7 bases). The CDR3 is 14 amino acids. CDR1 SSHAT and CDR2 FNYEAQ come from the germline V gene (reference sequence).